This is a list of T cell receptor beta chains from one sample in a study of T cell responses to AZD1222 COVID-19 vaccine. Only in-frame clones appear in the TCRdb table, and some are missing; sequencing was by immunoSEQ multiplex PCR. The sample consists of over 110,000 clones, around 90% of them appearing once. Sequenced here: peripheral blood, sampled 28 days after the second AZD1222 dose. Receptors were obtained from an adult who received the AZD1222 COVID-19 vaccine. Both conserved end residues are part of each CDR3. A D gene is named only where the DNA matches it firmly. Clone size is shown for a subset of rows, as once, few, many or a class of expanded clone.

D gene	J gene	clone size	V gene	CDR3 DNA	CDR3 protein
-	TRBJ1-1	once	TRBV28	TGTGCCAGCATTGTAAGACGGATCTCGAACACTGAAGCTTTCTTT	CASIVRRISNTEAFF
TRBD2	TRBJ2-1	-	TRBV18	TGTGCCAGCTCACCAGGTCAAGCGGGAGGTTTCAATGAGCAGTTCTTC	CASSPGQAGGFNEQFF
TRBD1	TRBJ2-2	-	TRBV28	TGTGCCAGCACAGGGGGCAGGGACACCGGGGAGCTGTTTTTT	CASTGGRDTGELFF
-	TRBJ1-2	-	TRBV28	TGTGCCTCAATGGGGGCAGACTCTAAAAACACCTATGGCTACACCTTC	CASMGADSKNTYGYTF
-	TRBJ2-1	-	TRBV9	TGTGCCAGCAGCGTAGATGGAGGGCGCGATGAGCAGTTCTTC	CASSVDGGRDEQFF
-	TRBJ1-5	-	TRBV29-1	TGCAGCGTTGGCGGGACGGATAGCAATCAGCCCCAGCATTTT	CSVGGTDSNQPQHF
-	TRBJ1-2	once	TRBV28	TGTGCCAGCGGCCCCGGACTGTCTAGGATCTTC	CASGPGLSRIF
-	TRBJ2-3	-	TRBV7-9	TGTGCCAGCGGGATGACGGGAGATACGCAGTATTTT	CASGMTGDTQYF
-	TRBJ1-5	-	TRBV12-3/TRBV12-4	TGTGCCAGCAGGGGCGGCAATCAGCCCCAGCATTTT	CASRGGNQPQHF
-	TRBJ2-1	-	TRBV6-6	TGTGCCACCGATTCTAGCTCCTACAATGAGCAGTTCTTC	CATDSSSYNEQFF
-	TRBJ1-5	-	TRBV27	TGTGCCAGCAGTCCCTCGTGGGTTGATCAGCCCCAGCATTTT	CASSPSWVDQPQHF
-	TRBJ2-4	-	TRBV9	TGTGCCAGCAGCGTCGAAGGGAACCAACAGAACATTCAGTACTTC	CASSVEGNQQNIQYF
-	TRBJ2-2	-	TRBV6-2/TRBV6-3	TGTGCCAGCAGTTACATGGGGGAGCTGTTTTTT	CASSYMGELFF
-	TRBJ2-2	-	TRBV5-1	TGCGCCAGCAGCGAGACTCGGGGGGAGCTGTTTTTT	CASSETRGELFF
-	TRBJ2-7	-	TRBV5-1	TGCGCCAGTTCAGGGGGGCCTTCCTACGAGCAGTACTTC	CASSGGPSYEQYF
TRBD1	TRBJ2-1	-	TRBV9	TGTGCCAGCAGCGCTTTGACAGGGGCTTACAATGAGCAGTTCTTC	CASSALTGAYNEQFF
TRBD1	TRBJ1-2	-	TRBV2	TGTGCCAGCAGAGCCGACAGGGATGGAGGCTACACCTTC	CASRADRDGGYTF
-	TRBJ2-7	-	TRBV9	TGTGCCAGCAGCGTAGGCGGCTTGTGGGATGCTAAATACGAGCAGTACTTC	CASSVGGLWDAKYEQYF
-	TRBJ2-2	once	TRBV5-1	TGCGCCAGCAGCACCGGACAGCCCAACACCGGGGAGCTGTTTTTT	CASSTGQPNTGELFF
-	TRBJ2-7	-	TRBV6-1	TGTGCCAGCAGTGAGGACATCCGCTCCTACGAGCAGTACTTC	CASSEDIRSYEQYF
TRBD2	TRBJ2-1	-	TRBV29-1	TGCAGCGTTAGACCGGGACTAGCGTCTTATGAGCAGTTCTTC	CSVRPGLASYEQFF
-	TRBJ1-6	-	TRBV28	TGTGCCAGCAGTTTGGTGGCGGGTAATTCACCCCTCCACTTT	CASSLVAGNSPLHF
TRBD2	TRBJ2-5	-	TRBV5-4	TGTGCCAGCAGCTTGGGACTAGCGGACACCCAAGAGACCCAGTACTTC	CASSLGLADTQETQYF
TRBD1	TRBJ1-2	-	TRBV28	TGTGCCAGCAGTTCTCCGGGACAGCGCTATGGCTACACCTTC	CASSSPGQRYGYTF
-	TRBJ2-3	-	TRBV24-1	TGTGCCACCAGTGACCTCGAAGGGGGATTAGGGTCAGATACGCAGTATTTT	CATSDLEGGLGSDTQYF
TRBD1	TRBJ1-2	-	TRBV5-1	TGCGCCAGCAGCTTGGCCCCGGACAGGGGGGACTATGGCTACACCTTC	CASSLAPDRGDYGYTF
-	TRBJ2-2	-	TRBV5-1	TGCGCCAGCAGCTTGGGGCAGGTCAACACCGGGGAGCTGTTTTTT	CASSLGQVNTGELFF
TRBD1	TRBJ1-1	-	TRBV6-5	TGTGCCAGCAGCAGGACAGGCCTCATGAACACTGAAGCTTTCTTT	CASSRTGLMNTEAFF
-	TRBJ2-1	-	TRBV29-1	TGCAGCGTTGAACCCAACCACAATGAGCAGTTCTTC	CSVEPNHNEQFF
TRBD2	TRBJ2-6	-	TRBV3-1/TRBV3-2	TGTGCCAGCAGCCAAAAGGTAGCGGGAACTGGGGCCAACGTCCTGACTTTC	CASSQKVAGTGANVLTF
TRBD1	TRBJ1-5	once	TRBV30	TGTGCCTGGGCGACAGGGAGGTTTCAGCCCCAGCATTTT	CAWATGRFQPQHF
-	TRBJ1-1	-	TRBV5-1	TGCGCCAGCAGCCGCATGTGGAACACTGAAGCTTTCTTT	CASSRMWNTEAFF
-	TRBJ2-2	-	TRBV24-1	TGTGCCACCCGAGGGGGCGGGGAGCTGTTTTTT	CATRGGGELFF
-	TRBJ1-6	-	TRBV28	TGTGCCAGCACTTCGAATTCACCCCTCCACTTT	CASTSNSPLHF
TRBD1	TRBJ1-5	-	TRBV6-5	TGTGCCAGCAGGAGAGGGGGCCCCCTTCAGCCCCAGCATTTT	CASRRGGPLQPQHF
-	TRBJ1-2	-	TRBV25-1	TGTGCCAGCAGTGAATACCGATCGACGGACGACAACGATGGCTACACCTTC	CASSEYRSTDDNDGYTF
-	TRBJ1-5	-	TRBV5-1	TGCGCCAGCAGCCTTTTCGGAGAGCCCCAGCATTTT	CASSLFGEPQHF
TRBD1	TRBJ1-2	-	TRBV20-1	TGCAGTGCACCGGACAGGGGGGGAACCTTC	CSAPDRGGTF
-	TRBJ1-2	-	TRBV28	TGTGCCAGCAGTTTAACTCGCGTTGAAGGAGGCTACACCTTC	CASSLTRVEGGYTF
-	TRBJ1-5	-	TRBV20-1	TGCAGTGCTAGTCCCAGGGGAAGGAGCAATCAGCCCCAGCATTTT	CSASPRGRSNQPQHF